Below, 2 T cell receptor beta chains from the same sample are listed, as sequenced in a study of blood T cell repertoires in COVID-19. The table came from immunoSEQ multiplex PCR; TCRdb's copy has only in-frame clones and leaves some out. The top ten clones hold 5% to 5.5% of a sample with some 370,000 clones, roughly four fifths of them seen once. The sequenced sample consisted of PBMCs or T cells enriched from blood (not recorded which). These receptors came from a woman in her forties or fifties who had recovered from COVID-19.

This clone was observed a handful of times. The gene calls are TRBV2 and TRBJ1-5; 8 bases align to TRBD1. Losses at the gene ends were 8 bases for V and 0 bases for J; bases not matched to a gene: 6. The CDR3 length is 15 residues. CDR1 and CDR2 from the germline V gene are SNHLY and FYNNEI. The CDR3 spells CASCGQGASNQPQHF. In DNA, the CDR3 is TGTGCCAGCTGCGGACAGGGAGCTAGCAATCAGCCCCAGCATTTT. The full variable domain, in which reference TRBV2 and TRBJ1-5 provide the parts outside the CDR3, is EPEVTQTPSHQVTQMGQEVILRCVPISNHLYFYWYRQILGQKVEFLVSFYNNEISEKSEIFDDQFSVERPDGSNFTLKIRSTKLEDSAMYFCASCGQGASNQPQHFGDGTRLSIL.

A word on this clone: Distinct nucleotide sequences in the sample also encode this CDR3. The chain carries TRBV9 and TRBJ1-6; the D gene is possibly TRBD1 (6 bases). Trimming cost V 1 base and J 7 bases, with 9 bases left between them. The CDR3 extends over 14 amino acids. Germline CDR1 SGDLS, CDR2 YYNGEE. CDR3 residues: CASSVTGLNSPLHF. For the CDR3, the DNA is TGTGCCAGCAGCGTAACAGGGCTAAATTCACCCCTCCACTTT.